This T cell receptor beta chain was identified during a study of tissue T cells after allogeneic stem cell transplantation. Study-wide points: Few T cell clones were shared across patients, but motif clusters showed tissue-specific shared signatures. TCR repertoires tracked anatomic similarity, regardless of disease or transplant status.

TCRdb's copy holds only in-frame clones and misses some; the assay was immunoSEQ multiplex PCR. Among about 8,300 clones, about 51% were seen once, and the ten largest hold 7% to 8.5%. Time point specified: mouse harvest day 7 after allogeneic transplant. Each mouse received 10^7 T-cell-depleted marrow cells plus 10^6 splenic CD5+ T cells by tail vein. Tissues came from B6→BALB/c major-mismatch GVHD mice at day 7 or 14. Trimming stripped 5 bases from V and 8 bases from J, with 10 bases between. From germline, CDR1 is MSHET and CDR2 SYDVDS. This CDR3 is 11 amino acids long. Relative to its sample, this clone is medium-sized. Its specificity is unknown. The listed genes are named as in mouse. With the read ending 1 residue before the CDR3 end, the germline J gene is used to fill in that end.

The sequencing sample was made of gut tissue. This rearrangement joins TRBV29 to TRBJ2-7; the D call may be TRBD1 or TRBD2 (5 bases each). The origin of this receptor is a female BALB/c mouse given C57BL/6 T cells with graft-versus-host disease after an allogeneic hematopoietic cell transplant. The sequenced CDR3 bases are TGTGCTAGCAGTCCTCCGGGACAACAGTAC. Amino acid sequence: CASSPPGQQY. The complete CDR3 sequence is CASSPPGQQYF.